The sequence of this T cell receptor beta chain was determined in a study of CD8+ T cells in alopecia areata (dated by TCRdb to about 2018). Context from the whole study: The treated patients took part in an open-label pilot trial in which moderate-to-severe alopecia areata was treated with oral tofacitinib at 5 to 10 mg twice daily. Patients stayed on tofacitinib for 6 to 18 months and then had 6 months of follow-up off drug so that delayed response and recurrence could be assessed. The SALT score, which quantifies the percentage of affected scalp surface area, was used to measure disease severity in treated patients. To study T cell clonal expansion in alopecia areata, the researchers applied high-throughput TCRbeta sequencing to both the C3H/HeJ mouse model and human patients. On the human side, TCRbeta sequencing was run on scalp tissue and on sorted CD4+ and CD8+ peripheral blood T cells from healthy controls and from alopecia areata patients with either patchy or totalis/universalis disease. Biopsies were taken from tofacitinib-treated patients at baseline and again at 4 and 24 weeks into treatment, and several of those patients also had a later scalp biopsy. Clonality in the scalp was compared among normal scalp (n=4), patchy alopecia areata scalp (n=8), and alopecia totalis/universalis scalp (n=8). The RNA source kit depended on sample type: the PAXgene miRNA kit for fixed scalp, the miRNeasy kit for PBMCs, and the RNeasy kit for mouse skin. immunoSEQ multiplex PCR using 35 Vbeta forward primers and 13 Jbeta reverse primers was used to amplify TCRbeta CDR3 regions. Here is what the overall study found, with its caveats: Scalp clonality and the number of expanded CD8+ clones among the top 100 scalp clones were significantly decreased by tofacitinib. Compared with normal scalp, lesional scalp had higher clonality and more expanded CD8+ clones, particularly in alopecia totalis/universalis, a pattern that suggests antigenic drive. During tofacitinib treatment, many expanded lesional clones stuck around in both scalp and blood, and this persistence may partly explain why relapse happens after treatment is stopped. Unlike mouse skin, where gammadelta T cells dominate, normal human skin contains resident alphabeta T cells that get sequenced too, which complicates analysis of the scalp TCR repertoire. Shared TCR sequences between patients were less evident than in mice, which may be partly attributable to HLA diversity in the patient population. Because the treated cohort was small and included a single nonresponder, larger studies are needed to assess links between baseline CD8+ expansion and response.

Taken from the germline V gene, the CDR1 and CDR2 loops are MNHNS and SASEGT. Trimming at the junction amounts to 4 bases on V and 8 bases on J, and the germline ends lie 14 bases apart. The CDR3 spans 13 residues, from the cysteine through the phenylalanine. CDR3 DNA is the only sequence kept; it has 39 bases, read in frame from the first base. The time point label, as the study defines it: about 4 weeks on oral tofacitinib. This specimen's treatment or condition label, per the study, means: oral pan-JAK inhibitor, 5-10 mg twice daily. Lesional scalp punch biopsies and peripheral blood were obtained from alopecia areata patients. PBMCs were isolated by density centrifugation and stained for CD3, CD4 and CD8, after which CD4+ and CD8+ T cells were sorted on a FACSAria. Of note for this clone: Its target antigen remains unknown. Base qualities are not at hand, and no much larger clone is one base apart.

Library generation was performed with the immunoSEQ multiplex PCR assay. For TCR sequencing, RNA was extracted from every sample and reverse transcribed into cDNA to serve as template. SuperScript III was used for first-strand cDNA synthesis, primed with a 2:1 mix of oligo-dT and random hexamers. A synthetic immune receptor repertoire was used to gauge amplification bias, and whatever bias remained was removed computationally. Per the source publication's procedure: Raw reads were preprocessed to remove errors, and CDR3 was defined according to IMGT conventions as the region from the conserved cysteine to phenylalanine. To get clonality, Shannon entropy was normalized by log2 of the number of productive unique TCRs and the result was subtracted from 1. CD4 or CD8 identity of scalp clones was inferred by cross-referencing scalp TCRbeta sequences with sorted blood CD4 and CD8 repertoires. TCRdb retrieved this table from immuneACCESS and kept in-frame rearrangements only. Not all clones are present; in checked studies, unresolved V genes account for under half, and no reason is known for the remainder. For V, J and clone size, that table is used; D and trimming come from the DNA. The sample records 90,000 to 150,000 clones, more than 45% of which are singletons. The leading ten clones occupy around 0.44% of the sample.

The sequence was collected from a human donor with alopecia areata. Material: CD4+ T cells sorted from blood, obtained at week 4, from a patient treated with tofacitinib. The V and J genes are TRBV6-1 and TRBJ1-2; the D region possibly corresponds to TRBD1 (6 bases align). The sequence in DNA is TGTGCCAGCAGTGCACGGGGGCGCGACGGCTACACCTTC. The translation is CASSARGRDGYTF.